This TCR beta chain appears in the sequencing data of a study of T cells after yellow fever vaccination. Across the study: SMART-Seq v4 Ultra Low Input handled preparation of low-cell-number fractions.

Study results and limitations: The booster response re-showed most primary clones: approximately 95% CD4, around 85% CD8. Shared CD4/CD8 clonotypes were a small share, likely from convergent recombination.

TCRdb re-analysed the 5' RACE reads in MiXCR, keeping a single row per CDR3 protein. The sample consists of approximately 260,000 distinct CDR3 sequences, approximately 13% of them appearing once. Turning to this clonotype: Its antigen remains unidentified.

Germline CDR1 reads SGHRS; CDR2 reads YFSETQ. The CDR3 totals 19 residues. Between the trimmed V and J ends, which lost 6 bases and 2 bases, there was a span of 30 bases. The chain recombines TRBV5-1 with TRBJ2-7; maybe TRBD1 (6 bases). The receptor's source is a man younger than 45 who received the YFV17D yellow fever vaccine. The material sequenced was CD4+ T cells sorted from PBMCs, taken 45 days after the yellow fever booster vaccination. In nucleotides, the CDR3 is TGCGCCAGCAACCTAGGATGGGAGACAGGCCCTATAGCGACCTACGAGCAGTACTTC. Translated: CASNLGWETGPIATYEQYF.